A selection of T cell receptor beta chains follows, all from one sample in a study of T cell responses to AZD1222 COVID-19 vaccine. Sequencing was performed with immunoSEQ multiplex PCR; in TCRdb, only in-frame clones are kept and a portion is missing. The data show some 120,000 clones, around 85% seen once. Sequenced material: peripheral blood, taken on day 0 of AZD1222 vaccination. Receptors originate from an adult in good health. CDR3s include the opening cysteine and the closing phenylalanine or tryptophan. Fields, in order: V gene, CDR3 length, J gene, CDR3 protein.

TRBV6-2/TRBV6-3	21	TRBJ2-1	CASSYPGTGTSGRKSYNEQFF
TRBV5-1	13	TRBJ1-5	CASSSTGAQPQHF
TRBV7-3	14	TRBJ2-7	CASSSGHGTYEQYF
TRBV2	19	TRBJ2-3	CARGGQGDRTSEVADTQYF
TRBV5-8	12	TRBJ1-5	CASSLSNQPQHF
TRBV5-5	16	TRBJ1-6	CASSHQLQGPNSPLHF
TRBV4-1	14	TRBJ2-1	CASSLRTAYNEQFF
TRBV5-1	15	TRBJ2-1	CASSSRQGQNNEQFF
TRBV16	14	TRBJ1-4	CASSQVTAHEKLFF
TRBV2	15	TRBJ2-3	CASKMDRGQRDTQYF
TRBV5-1	14	TRBJ1-2	CASSLDGGLRGYTF
TRBV21-1	19	TRBJ1-1	CASSKALWGDRAVNTEAFF
TRBV6-5	16	TRBJ2-1	CASSYSRGISYNEQFF
TRBV6-2/TRBV6-3	19	TRBJ1-5	CASSYSNVKGGLGNQPQHF
TRBV6-6	16	TRBJ1-2	CASSYSSRGPGDGYTF
TRBV6-2/TRBV6-3	17	TRBJ2-1	CASSYSILVPRINEQFF
TRBV11-3	12	TRBJ2-7	CASTITGGEQYF
TRBV5-1	15	TRBJ2-7	CASSILQGTGYEQYF
TRBV7-3	13	TRBJ2-5	CASSPGGELAQYF
TRBV30	13	TRBJ1-1	CASSRGMNTEAFF
TRBV14	15	TRBJ2-5	CASSQVLAGAETQYF
TRBV14	19	TRBJ2-3	CASSQEALAVERRTDTQYF
TRBV5-1	15	TRBJ1-1	CASSGSWGVNTEAFF